These 32 T cell receptor beta chains were sequenced from one sample in a study of PD-1 blockade in classical Hodgkin lymphoma. TCRdb's copy holds only in-frame clones and misses some; the assay was immunoSEQ multiplex PCR. Here the sample spans roughly 96,000 clones, about 88% being singletons. Exposure to brentuximab vedotin varied, and each patient had relapsed following autologous stem cell transplantation. The sample in question was peripheral blood mononuclear cells (PBMCs), obtained before the second cycle of nivolumab. Receptor source: a human donor with classical Hodgkin lymphoma.

The chain recombines TRBV13 with TRBJ2-2, with D hard to call. Germline V CDR1 and CDR2: PRHDT, FYEKMQ (reference sequence). The CDR3 covers 12 residues. Trimming left V 4 bases short and J 6 bases short, with 6 bases between. CDR3 sequence (DNA): TGTGCCAGCAGCTCTGGGGCCGGGGAGCTGTTTTTT. Amino acids: CASSSGAGELFF.

A remark on this clone: Germline is not matched at one junction end, which may reflect a read error. This chain connects TRBV6-5 to TRBJ2-2; D possibly corresponds to TRBD2 (6 bases). The CDR3 consists of 13 residues. Germline V gene sequence: CDR1 MNHEY, CDR2 SVGAGI. The CDR3 DNA reads TGCGCCAGCAGTGAGGAGGGCACCGGGGAGCTGTTTTTT. Encoded protein: CASSEEGTGELFF.

This clone showed up just a few times. The chain employs TRBV28 and TRBJ1-5, with TRBD1 identical over 8 bases. From germline, CDR1 is MDHEN and CDR2 SYDVKM. The V and J ends lost 1 base and 5 bases, in that order; junction bases with no gene match: 1. The CDR3 length is 14 residues. CDR3 sequence (DNA): TGTGCCAGCAGTTTATCGGACAGGGATCAGCCCCAGCATTTT. Protein sequence: CASSLSDRDQPQHF.

The chain joins TRBV9 to TRBJ2-7; 10 nucleotides agree with TRBD2. The CDR3 has 17 amino acids. V lost 0 bases, J lost 6 bases, and 12 bases stayed unmatched. Germline CDR1 is SGDLS and CDR2 is YYNGEE. As DNA, the CDR3 is TGTGCCAGCAGCGTAGGGGGGACTAGCGCAAGAGACGGCGAGCAGTACTTC. Translating it yields CASSVGGTSARDGEQYF.

This chain links TRBV29-1 with TRBJ1-2, with 10 bases matching TRBD1. J was trimmed by 2 bases and V by 7 bases; bases with no gene match: 7. Per the germline V gene, CDR1 is SQVTM and CDR2 is ANQGSEA. The CDR3 contains 14 residues. As DNA, the CDR3 is TGCAGCGCTGCAGGACAGGGGGTAAACTATGGCTACACCTTC. This gives the protein CSAAGQGVNYGYTF. Full variable domain (outside the CDR3, taken from reference TRBV29-1 and TRBJ1-2): SAVISQKPSRDICQRGTSLTIQCQVDSQVTMMFWYRQQPGQSLTLIATANQGSEATYESGFVIDKFPISRPNLTFSTLTVSNMSPEDSSIYLCSAAGQGVNYGYTFGSGTRLTVV.

This chain links TRBV9 with TRBJ2-2, with D unresolved. Germline CDR1 SGDLS, CDR2 YYNGEE. This CDR3 is built from 16 residues. Between the trimmed V and J ends, which lost 0 bases and 0 bases, there was a span of 9 bases. CDR3 nucleotides: TGTGCCAGCAGCGTAGGCGTAGGCGCGAACACCGGGGAGCTGTTTTTT. Translated: CASSVGVGANTGELFF.

The chain employs TRBV2 and TRBJ1-5, with a possible D match to TRBD1 (5 bases). Trimming left V 3 bases short and J 4 bases short, with 16 bases between. This CDR3 is 16 amino acids long. Germline CDR1 and CDR2: SNHLY and FYNNEI. Here the CDR3 reads CASSEGFHRTNQPQHF. In nucleotides, the CDR3 is TGTGCCAGCAGTGAGGGATTCCACAGGACGAATCAGCCCCAGCATTTT.

In the case of this clone: The same CDR3 is also encoded by other DNA sequences in this sample. The chain is built from TRBV6-6 and TRBJ2-7; tentatively, D is TRBD2 (6 bases). This CDR3 is 16 amino acids long. Germline V gene data show CDR1 as MNHNY and CDR2 as SVGAGI (reference sequence). V lost 0 bases and J 2 bases, leaving 14 bases between the germline ends. The CDR3 is CASSYSTGTGAYEQYF. The DNA for the CDR3 is TGTGCCAGCAGTTACTCAACCGGGACGGGGGCCTACGAGCAGTACTTC.

V and J are TRBV5-5 and TRBJ2-6; no clear D gene. Trimming stripped 4 bases from V and 0 bases from J, with 8 bases between. The CDR3 runs 15 residues. Germline assignment: CDR1 SGHKS and CDR2 YYEKEE (reference sequence). CDR3 in DNA: TGTGCCAGCAGCCACCCACTCTCTGGGGCCAACGTCCTGACTTTC. Translated: CASSHPLSGANVLTF.

The rearrangement links TRBV6-6 to TRBJ1-5, with a possible D match to TRBD1 (5 bases). The CDR3 runs to 13 residues. Trimming took off 3 bases at V and 7 bases at J, with 10 bases between the two ends. Per the germline V gene, CDR1 is MNHNY and CDR2 is SVGAGI (reference sequence). In DNA, the CDR3 is TGTGCCAGCAGTTATATAGGGGTGCAGCCCCAGCATTTT. Its translation is CASSYIGVQPQHF.

The chain has TRBV10-3 and TRBJ2-5; maybe TRBD2 (5 bases). Germline CDR1 is ENHRY and CDR2 is SYGVKD. This CDR3 spans 16 amino acids. Trimming pared 2 bases from V and 5 bases from J, leaving 18 bases between. For the CDR3, the DNA is TGTGCCATCAGTGAGGAGGAGGCAGGAAGGGAGGAGACCCAGTACTTC. Protein: CAISEEEAGREETQYF.

The chain employs TRBV9 and TRBJ1-1; D remains unclear. CDR1 is SGDLS, CDR2 YYNGEE, per germline. V was cut by 0 bases and J by 5 bases, with 11 bases left in between. The CDR3 totals 14 residues. The chain's CDR3 is CASSVDVERTEAFF. Written as DNA, the CDR3 is TGTGCCAGCAGCGTAGATGTGGAAAGGACTGAAGCTTTCTTT.

The gene calls are TRBV2 and TRBJ2-2; D is undetermined. CDR3 length: 14 amino acids. V lost 5 bases, J lost 0 bases, and 7 bases lay in between. Germline V gene sequence: CDR1 SNHLY, CDR2 FYNNEI. CDR3: CASSSNSNTGELFF. CDR3 nucleotide sequence: TGTGCCAGCAGTAGCAACTCGAACACCGGGGAGCTGTTTTTT.

The V and J genes are TRBV10-2 and TRBJ1-6; a weak D match, TRBD1 (6 bases). Per germline, CDR1 WSHSY and CDR2 SAAADI. This CDR3 contains 13 residues. V lost 7 bases, J lost 7 bases, and 11 bases lay in between. DNA of the CDR3: TGCGCCAGCATGGGGGCGCGGAATTCACCCCTCCACTTT. This sequence encodes CASMGARNSPLHF.

The rearrangement joins TRBV6-1 to TRBJ1-2, with unresolved D. CDR1 and CDR2 from the germline V gene are MNHNS and SASEGT. V was shortened by 4 bases and J by 3 bases, with 15 bases between the two germline ends. This CDR3 contains 15 residues. The CDR3 DNA follows: TGTGCCAGCAGTGCGCGCCCAGCGCAATACTATGGCTACACCTTC. Amino acid sequence: CASSARPAQYYGYTF.

This sequence joins TRBV6-1 and TRBJ1-5; no clear D gene. The germline gives CDR1 MNHNS, CDR2 SASEGT. CDR3 length: 13 residues. Trimming shortened V by 2 bases and J by 5 bases, and 7 bases separated the two germline ends. The DNA of the CDR3 is TGTGCCAGCAGTGAAAATACCCATCAGCCCCAGCATTTT. Protein product: CASSENTHQPQHF.

This rearrangement joins TRBV14 to TRBJ2-2; possible D gene TRBD2, 7 bases. This CDR3 spans 15 amino acids. Trimming took off 4 bases at V and 1 base at J, with 10 bases between the two ends. Germline CDR1 is SGHDN and CDR2 is FVKESK. The CDR3 is CASSRGGRNTGELFF. CDR3 DNA sequence: TGTGCCAGCAGCCGGGGGGGGCGGAACACCGGGGAGCTGTTTTTT.

The V gene is TRBV6-1, the J gene TRBJ2-7, with a possible D match to TRBD2 (5 bases). The CDR3 contains 14 residues. V was pared by 1 base and J by 5 bases, with 12 bases between. Germline loops: CDR1 MNHNS, CDR2 SASEGT. The CDR3 coding sequence is TGTGCCAGCAGTGAAGGGGCCAGCGGAGACGAGCAGTACTTC. Translating gives CASSEGASGDEQYF.

The chain uses TRBV4-2 and TRBJ2-1, with D possibly being TRBD2 (7 bases). Germline values: CDR1 LGHNA, CDR2 YNFKEQ. Trimming removed 0 bases at V and 5 bases at J, with 20 bases between. The CDR3 totals 18 residues. The CDR3 coding sequence is TGTGCCAGCAGCCAAGAAGAGGGCATGGGGGGGCCTGACAATGAGCAGTTCTTC. This codes for CASSQEEGMGGPDNEQFF.

The chain's CDR3 is CASSERRREGGTQYF. The CDR3 DNA reads as TGTGCCAGCAGTGAACGGCGGCGGGAAGGGGGGACGCAGTATTTT. The chain joins TRBV6-1 to TRBJ2-3; D tentatively fits TRBD1 or TRBD2 (6 bases each). CDR1 is MNHNS, CDR2 SASEGT, per germline. The CDR3 has 15 amino acids. V lost 2 bases and J 9 bases, leaving 18 bases between the germline ends.

The rearrangement links TRBV18 to TRBJ2-3; 11 nucleotides match TRBD2. This CDR3 is built from 16 residues. J lost 2 bases, V lost 3 bases, and 4 bases had no gene match. Germline lookup yields CDR1 KGHSH and CDR2 LQKENI. CDR3 DNA sequence: TGTGCCAGCTCACCGGGACTAGCGGTATCCACAGATACGCAGTATTTT. Translation gives CASSPGLAVSTDTQYF.

This clone is a singleton in its sample. This chain links TRBV5-1 with TRBJ2-5; D ambiguous. The CDR3 contains 11 residues. Germline CDR1 is SGHRS and CDR2 is YFSETQ. Trimming shortened V by 4 bases and J by 5 bases, and 6 bases separated the two germline ends. The CDR3 region is CASSVEETQYF. The CDR3 DNA follows: TGCGCCAGCAGCGTGGAGGAGACCCAGTACTTC.

This clone was seen a few times. The chain employs TRBV6-6 and TRBJ2-7; no reliable D call. Per germline, CDR1 MNHNY and CDR2 SVGAGI (reference sequence). There are 16 residues in the CDR3. The ends were cut back, 2 bases at V and 2 bases at J, with 16 bases in the middle. CDR3 DNA: TGTGCCAGCAGTTACGGAGCCGGACCCTCCCCCTACGAGCAGTACTTC. Its translation: CASSYGAGPSPYEQYF.

This chain uses TRBV28 with TRBJ2-2; no clear D gene. This CDR3 has 15 residues. V gave up 8 bases and J gave up 6 bases, with 19 bases separating them. The V gene's germline CDR1 is MDHEN and CDR2 SYDVKM. The CDR3 protein is CASLPGATLAGELFF. The CDR3 nucleotides read TGTGCCAGCCTCCCGGGCGCTACTCTGGCCGGGGAGCTGTTTTTT.

The gene calls are TRBV7-2 and TRBJ1-5; 8 nucleotides agree with TRBD1. This CDR3 spans 15 amino acids. CDR1 is SGHTA and CDR2 is FQGNSA in the germline V gene. Unmatched junction bases numbered 8, after V lost 3 bases and J lost 7 bases. Here the CDR3 reads CASSLSGGVGQPQHF. DNA of the CDR3: TGTGCCAGCAGCTTGTCAGGGGGCGTTGGGCAGCCCCAGCATTTT.

The chain links TRBV6-6 to TRBJ1-4; D is ambiguous. The CDR3 is 11 amino acids. Germline V gene sequence: CDR1 MNHNY, CDR2 SVGAGI (reference sequence). Trimming shortened V by 6 bases and J by 11 bases, and 10 bases separated the two germline ends. The CDR3 loop reads CASRSQFKLFF. CDR3 nucleotides: TGTGCCAGCAGATCACAGTTTAAACTGTTTTTT.

The rearrangement links TRBV19 to TRBJ1-2; the D is unclear. The germline CDR1 and CDR2 sequences are LNHDA and SQIVND (reference sequence). The V end was cut by 1 base, the J end by 8 bases, with 5 bases between. This CDR3 contains 11 residues. The CDR3 DNA reads TGTGCCAGTAGTATAGGGTTCGGCTACACCTTC. This translates into CASSIGFGYTF.

The chain employs TRBV4-1 and TRBJ2-3; no clear D gene. Trimming stripped 4 bases from V and 4 bases from J, with 9 bases between. The CDR3 has 13 amino acids. From germline, CDR1 is MGHRA and CDR2 YSYEKL. The CDR3 sequence is CASSPLRADTQYF. The DNA of the CDR3 is TGCGCCAGCAGCCCCCTCCGTGCAGATACGCAGTATTTT.

The V call is TRBV6-5, the J call TRBJ1-1; D perhaps matches TRBD1 (5 bases). The CDR3 runs to 15 residues. From germline, CDR1 is MNHEY and CDR2 SVGAGI. Trimming took 0 bases from V and 4 from J, leaving 12 bases between them. Here the CDR3 reads CASSYSYRFGTEAFF. The DNA for the CDR3 is TGTGCCAGCAGTTACTCGTACAGGTTCGGCACTGAAGCTTTCTTT.

The genes are TRBV5-6 and TRBJ2-7; weak D call: TRBD1 (5 bases). Trimming shortened V by 3 bases and J by 7 bases, and 17 bases separated the two germline ends. Germline CDR1 SGHDT, CDR2 YYEEEE. The CDR3 extends over 14 amino acids. CDR3 loop: CASSSQGSAGEQYF. DNA of the CDR3: TGTGCCAGCAGCTCGCAGGGCTCTGCCGGGGAGCAGTACTTC.

J is TRBJ2-3 and V is TRBV28; 11 nucleotides line up with TRBD2. Germline V lookup: CDR1 MDHEN, CDR2 SYDVKM. The CDR3 sequence is 17 residues long. V shed 3 bases, J shed 2 bases, and the junction held 7 bases outside the gene matches. CDR3 sequence (DNA): TGTGCCAGCAGTTTTATTAGCGGGAGGGCCCACACAGATACGCAGTATTTT. Protein: CASSFISGRAHTDTQYF.

This clone was detected only once. The chain recombines TRBV5-1 with TRBJ2-1; 7 bases are shared with TRBD2. Looked up from germline, CDR1 is SGHRS and CDR2 is YFSETQ. There are 17 residues in the CDR3. Trimming at V came to 4 bases and at J to 2 bases, leaving 12 bases not matched to a gene. Here the CDR3 DNA reads TGCGCCAGCAGCCGGGGGAGGGCAATACCAACCTACAATGAGCAGTTCTTC. Residues: CASSRGRAIPTYNEQFF.